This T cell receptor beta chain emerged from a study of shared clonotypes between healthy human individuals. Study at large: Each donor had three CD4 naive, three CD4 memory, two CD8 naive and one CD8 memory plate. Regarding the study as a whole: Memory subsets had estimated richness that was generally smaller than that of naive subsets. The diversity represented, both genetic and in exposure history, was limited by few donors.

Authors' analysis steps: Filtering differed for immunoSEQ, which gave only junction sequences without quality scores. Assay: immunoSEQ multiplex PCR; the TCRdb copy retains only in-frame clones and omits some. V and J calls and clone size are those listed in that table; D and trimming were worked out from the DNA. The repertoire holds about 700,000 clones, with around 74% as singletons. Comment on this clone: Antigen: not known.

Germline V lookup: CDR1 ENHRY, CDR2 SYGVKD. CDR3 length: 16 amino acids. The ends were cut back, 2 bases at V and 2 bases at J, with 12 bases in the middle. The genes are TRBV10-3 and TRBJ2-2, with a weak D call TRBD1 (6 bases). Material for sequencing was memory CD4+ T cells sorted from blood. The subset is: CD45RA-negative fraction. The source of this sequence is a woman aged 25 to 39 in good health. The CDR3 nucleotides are TGTGCCATCAGTGAGAGAGGGACAACCAACACCGGGGAGCTGTTTTTT. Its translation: CAISERGTTNTGELFF.